The 28 T cell receptor beta chains below were found in one sample sequenced in a study of cytomegalovirus exposure and HLA in healthy donors. The method was immunoSEQ multiplex PCR; TCRdb's version includes in-frame clones alone and lacks a portion of them. The sample carries under 200,000 clones, roughly 90% recorded once. Material: PBMCs. These receptors all come from a woman aged 30 to 39 in good health and CMV-seronegative.

V is TRBV7-9 and J is TRBJ1-3; no firm D call. The ends were cut back, 10 bases at V and 4 bases at J, with 17 bases in the middle. The CDR3 covers 14 residues. Germline V gene lookup returns CDR1 SEHNR and CDR2 FQNEAQ (reference sequence). CDR3 bases: TGTGCCATCGGAGACACCGCTCTCGGAAACACCATATATTTT. Translated, it gives CAIGDTALGNTIYF.

This chain joins TRBV6-6 and TRBJ1-2; D is uncertain. The CDR3 contains 14 residues. V lost 0 bases to trimming and J lost 1 base, with 6 bases between them. Germline V gene lookup returns CDR1 MNHNY and CDR2 SVGAGI (reference sequence). The CDR3 nucleotides are TGTGCCAGCAGTTACTCCGGAGTTAACTATGGCTACACCTTC. Protein product: CASSYSGVNYGYTF.

CDR3 protein: CASSQDRVEEKLFF. CDR3 DNA: TGCGCCAGCAGCCAGGACAGGGTAGAAGAAAAACTGTTTTTT. This chain links TRBV5-1 with TRBJ1-4, with 8 positions matching TRBD1. CDR3 size: 14 residues. Germline V lookup: CDR1 SGHRS, CDR2 YFSETQ. V was clipped by 4 bases and J by 8 bases; unmatched bases: 7. Drawing the rest from reference TRBV5-1 and TRBJ1-4, the complete variable domain is KAGVTQTPRYLIKTRGQQVTLSCSPISGHRSVSWYQQTPGQGLQFLFEYFSETQRNKGNFPGRFSGRQFSNSRSEMNVSTLELGDSALYLCASSQDRVEEKLFFGSGTQLSVL.

This chain joins TRBV10-3 and TRBJ2-7, with 10 bases aligning to TRBD1. Trimming took 4 bases from V and 3 from J; bases not matched to a gene: 3. CDR3 size: 14 residues. Germline V gives CDR1 ENHRY, CDR2 SYGVKD. The CDR3 loop reads CAISAGTGDYEQYF. DNA of the CDR3: TGTGCCATCAGTGCCGGGACAGGGGACTACGAGCAGTACTTC.

This clone occurred once. The chain is built from TRBV4-1 and TRBJ2-7, with 10 bases fitting TRBD2. Trimming removed 5 bases from V and 6 bases from J; junction bases left unmatched: 10. The CDR3 extends over 15 amino acids. CDR1 is MGHRA and CDR2 is YSYEKL in the germline V gene. The CDR3 nucleotides read TGCGCCAGCAGCATCCGACCTAGCGGGGGAATCGAGCAGTACTTC. Its protein is CASSIRPSGGIEQYF.

This clone was detected only once. This chain joins TRBV5-1 and TRBJ2-7, with 7 bases that match TRBD1. The CDR3 sequence is 16 residues long. After removal of 0 bases from V and 1 base from J, the junction contained 7 bases not matched to a gene. Germline assignment: CDR1 SGHRS and CDR2 YFSETQ. The CDR3 DNA sequence: TGCGCCAGCAGCTTGGGTTCGGGGACAGCTTCCTACGAGCAGTACTTC. Translation: CASSLGSGTASYEQYF.

This clone turned up a few times. The rearrangement links TRBV10-3 to TRBJ2-7; D unresolved. Trimming removed 1 base from V and 5 bases from J, with 6 bases in between. CDR3 size: 12 residues. CDR1 and CDR2 from the germline V gene are ENHRY and SYGVKD. The CDR3, as DNA: TGTGCCATCAGTGAGTACCTGGACGAGCAGTACTTC. Amino acids: CAISEYLDEQYF.

The chain uses TRBV11-2 and TRBJ2-6; D gene uncertain. The CDR3 contains 15 residues. CDR1 and CDR2 from the germline V gene are SGHAT and FQNNGV. V gave up 0 bases and J gave up 3 bases, with 6 bases separating them. CDR3 sequence reads: CASSLDPRGANVLTF. For the CDR3, the DNA is TGTGCCAGCAGCTTAGATCCTCGTGGGGCCAACGTCCTGACTTTC.

This chain links TRBV6-1 with TRBJ2-7; D perhaps matches TRBD2 (6 bases). V was shortened by 1 base and J by 4 bases, with 20 bases between the two germline ends. The CDR3 has 17 amino acids. Germline V lookup: CDR1 MNHNS, CDR2 SASEGT. CDR3 DNA: TGTGCCAGCAGTGAAGGTGTTGGGGAAGGGAGGCGGTACGAGCAGTACTTC. This codes for CASSEGVGEGRRYEQYF.

The genes are TRBV27 and TRBJ1-1; possibly TRBD1 for D (6 bases). V was clipped by 8 bases and J by 5 bases, with 12 bases between them. Germline-derived CDR1 and CDR2 are MNHEY and SMNVEV (reference sequence). This CDR3 has 12 amino acids. CDR3 sequence: CASGGLTTEAFF. The CDR3 bases are TGTGCCAGCGGGGGGCTTACTACTGAAGCTTTCTTT.

This clone was seen a single time. The chain uses TRBV6-5 and TRBJ1-2; 8 nucleotides align to TRBD1. V was pared by 6 bases and J by 8 bases, with 8 bases of the junction left unmatched. Germline CDR1 MNHEY, CDR2 SVGAGI. The length of the CDR3 is 13 residues. CDR3 nucleotide sequence: TGTGCCAGCAGCCCCGGACAGGGTCGAGGCTACACCTTC. Amino acids: CASSPGQGRGYTF.

The chain is built from TRBV2 and TRBJ2-2; 9 bases are shared with TRBD2. The germline V gene encodes CDR1 SNHLY and CDR2 FYNNEI. This CDR3 is built from 17 residues. Trimming removed 0 bases from V and 4 bases from J; junction bases left unmatched: 6. The CDR3, as DNA: TGTGCCAGCAGTGAAGCCCGGACTAGCGAGGCCACCGGGGAGCTGTTTTTT. As protein: CASSEARTSEATGELFF. Full variable domain (outside the CDR3, taken from reference TRBV2 and TRBJ2-2): EPEVTQTPSHQVTQMGQEVILRCVPISNHLYFYWYRQILGQKVEFLVSFYNNEISEKSEIFDDQFSVERPDGSNFTLKIRSTKLEDSAMYFCASSEARTSEATGELFFGEGSRLTVL.

In its sample, this clone ranks as medium-sized. The chain employs TRBV6-1 and TRBJ1-5, with 8 bases matching TRBD1. The CDR3 is 15 amino acids. V gave up 0 bases and J gave up 6 bases; unmatched junction bases: 4. Germline-derived CDR1 and CDR2 are MNHNS and SASEGT. The CDR3 region is CASSEAVGQGQPQHF. The CDR3 nucleotides are TGTGCCAGCAGTGAAGCGGTAGGACAGGGTCAGCCCCAGCATTTT.

The chain has TRBV5-4 and TRBJ2-5; 10 bases are shared with TRBD1. Germline lookup yields CDR1 SGHNT and CDR2 YYREEE (reference sequence). CDR3 length: 15 residues. After removal of 0 bases from V and 4 bases from J, the junction contained 3 bases not matched to a gene. The DNA of the CDR3 is TGTGCCAGCAGCTTGGGACAGGGGGCGGGAGAGACCCAGTACTTC. Its protein product is CASSLGQGAGETQYF.

The CDR3 here is CASRRNLGTSGRARTGELFF. As DNA, the CDR3 is TGTGCCAGTAGGAGGAATCTAGGGACTAGCGGGAGGGCAAGAACCGGGGAGCTGTTTTTT. The chain links TRBV19 to TRBJ2-2; 16 nucleotides line up with TRBD2. The trim removed 6 bases at V and 5 bases at J, leaving 15 bases unmatched. This CDR3 is 20 amino acids long. Germline loops: CDR1 LNHDA, CDR2 SQIVND (reference sequence).

The rearrangement joins TRBV19 to TRBJ2-7; D not resolved. The germline gives CDR1 LNHDA, CDR2 SQIVND (reference sequence). Trimming removed 5 bases at V and 0 bases at J, with 11 bases between. This CDR3 has 14 residues. CDR3 DNA: TGTGCCAGTAGTCCTTTGGCTAGCTCCTACGAGCAGTACTTC. Translating it yields CASSPLASSYEQYF.

This rearrangement joins TRBV2 to TRBJ2-7; 7 nucleotides match TRBD1. Germline loops: CDR1 SNHLY, CDR2 FYNNEI. The CDR3 extends over 15 amino acids. After removal of 4 bases from V and 6 bases from J, the junction contained 12 bases not matched to a gene. The CDR3 DNA reads as TGTGCCAGCAGTGCCTTAGGGACAGCCACTGGCGAGCAGTACTTC. Translated: CASSALGTATGEQYF.

The chain couples TRBV5-5 to TRBJ2-2; D is undetermined. CDR1 and CDR2 from the germline V gene are SGHKS and YYEKEE (reference sequence). Trimming removed 1 base from V and 6 bases from J, with 13 bases in between. CDR3 length: 15 residues. DNA for the CDR3: TGTGCCAGCAGCTTGAGGGATCTTGGGGCCGGGGAGCTGTTTTTT. Protein sequence: CASSLRDLGAGELFF.

The chain employs TRBV9 and TRBJ2-1; D call uncertain. CDR1 and CDR2 from the germline V gene are SGDLS and YYNGEE. V was shortened by 3 bases and J by 6 bases, with 7 bases between the two germline ends. CDR3 length: 12 residues. CDR3 region: CASSGQVNEQFF. The CDR3 nucleotides read TGTGCCAGCAGCGGGCAGGTCAATGAGCAGTTCTTC.

J is TRBJ1-3 and V is TRBV5-1; 7 bases agree with TRBD1. The CDR3 has 18 amino acids. The J segment lost 0 bases and the V segment lost 4 bases, leaving 13 bases of the junction unmatched. The V gene's germline CDR1 is SGHRS and CDR2 YFSETQ. The CDR3 here is CASSEGTARGLSGNTIYF. In nucleotides, the CDR3 is TGCGCCAGCAGCGAAGGGACAGCAAGGGGCCTCTCTGGAAACACCATATATTTT.

The chain employs TRBV5-5 and TRBJ1-6; a possible D gene is TRBD1 (5 bases). CDR1 SGHKS and CDR2 YYEKEE come from the germline V gene (reference sequence). The germline V and J ends were trimmed by 1 base and 12 bases, with 11 bases remaining between them. The CDR3 spans 13 residues. The CDR3 DNA reads TGTGCCAGCAGCTTGCAGGGACGGGAACCCCTCCACTTT. Its translation is CASSLQGREPLHF.

This sequence joins TRBV6-6 and TRBJ2-7; D is unresolved. The CDR3 is made up of 11 amino acids. Germline V gene lookup returns CDR1 MNHNY and CDR2 SVGAGI (reference sequence). The V end lost 5 bases, the J end lost 2 bases, and 4 bases lay between the germline ends. The CDR3 reads CASSQTYEQYF. The CDR3 DNA is TGTGCCAGCAGTCAGACCTACGAGCAGTACTTC.

The chain has TRBV30 and TRBJ1-5; no firm D call. CDR3 length equals 14 residues. Germline CDR1 is GTSNPN and CDR2 is SVGIG (reference sequence). V lost 2 bases, J lost 3 bases, and 11 bases lay in between. The CDR3 protein is CAWSPPRANQPQHF. The CDR3 DNA reads TGTGCCTGGAGTCCCCCGAGGGCCAATCAGCCCCAGCATTTT.

V usage is TRBV4-2 and J usage is TRBJ2-3; TRBD2 aligns across 11 bases. The CDR3 has 18 residues. Germline lookup yields CDR1 LGHNA and CDR2 YNFKEQ. V lost 0 bases to trimming and J lost 2 bases; unmatched junction nucleotides: 7. The CDR3 reads CASSQEIRLAGNTDTQYF. The CDR3 bases are TGTGCCAGCAGCCAAGAGATACGACTAGCGGGGAACACAGATACGCAGTATTTT.

This chain connects TRBV11-3 to TRBJ2-1; D tentatively reads TRBD1 or TRBD2 (5 bases each). This CDR3 contains 14 residues. CDR1 and CDR2 (germline): SGHNT, YENEEA. Trimming cost V 1 base and J 5 bases, with 9 bases left between them. CDR3 loop: CASSLAGLNNEQFF. The CDR3 DNA reads TGTGCCAGCAGCTTAGCGGGGCTAAACAATGAGCAGTTCTTC.

The gene calls are TRBV7-6 and TRBJ2-1, with TRBD1 matching over 9 bases. This CDR3 has 15 amino acids. V shed 5 bases and J 5 bases; nucleotides not matched to a gene: 7. Germline V lookup: CDR1 SGHVS, CDR2 FNYEAQ. The CDR3 DNA reads TGTGCCAGCAGCCCCCGGGACAGGGTGAACAATGAGCAGTTCTTC. It yields the protein CASSPRDRVNNEQFF.

This clone was counted between two and nine times. This chain links TRBV27 with TRBJ2-7, with D possibly called TRBD1 or TRBD2 (5 bases each). This CDR3 has 15 residues. V was pared by 2 bases and J by 0 bases, with 11 bases between. Germline CDR1 MNHEY, CDR2 SMNVEV (reference sequence). This chain's CDR3 is CASSLSRGDSYEQYF. CDR3 nucleotides: TGTGCCAGCAGTTTAAGCAGAGGGGACTCCTACGAGCAGTACTTC.

The CDR3 protein is CASRGGPRLRSTDTQYF. Here the CDR3 DNA reads TGTGCCAGCAGGGGAGGGCCGAGACTAAGAAGCACAGATACGCAGTATTTT. J is TRBJ2-3 and V is TRBV27; 7 positions match TRBD2. The V gene end was trimmed by 6 bases and the J gene end by 0 bases; junction bases not matched to a gene: 12. CDR3 length: 17 amino acids. Germline V lookup: CDR1 MNHEY, CDR2 SMNVEV (reference sequence).